This record covers a single T cell receptor beta chain. Its antigen is unknown. Per-base qualities were not stored, and no clone one base away is much larger. The intended sense of this specimen's treatment or condition label: live attenuated yellow fever vaccine strain. PBMCs were isolated from peripheral blood using a standard Ficoll-Paque protocol. CD4 and CD8 T-cell fractions were isolated with Dynabeads CD4 and CD8 positive selection kits. TriZol was used to extract RNA from bulk PBMCs, from CD4 and CD8 fractions, and from dextramer-positive and dextramer-negative fractions. This entry comes from a study of T cells after yellow fever vaccination (dated by TCRdb to 2018 to 2020). Regarding the complete study: Libraries from fractions with low cell numbers were prepared with the SMART-Seq v4 Ultra Low Input RNA kit. Bulk TCR alpha and beta repertoires were sequenced longitudinally to track T-cell clones before and after primary and booster YFV17D yellow fever vaccination. Two healthy male donors made up the cohort, one aged 18 to 30 years and the other aged 30 to 39 years. Blood was drawn at multiple timepoints before and after primary and secondary immunization, with bulk PBMC replicates and cell subsets isolated.

The data were produced on an Illumina NovaSeq 6000. TCR cDNA was synthesized by 5'RACE template switching, through which a universal primer site and unique molecular identifiers were introduced. cDNA synthesis was primed from both the TCR alpha and TCR beta constant segments. Two PCR steps were used to amplify libraries, with sample barcodes and sequencing adapters being added in the second step. Sequencing of the libraries was done on either Illumina HiSeq 2500 (2x100 bp) or NovaSeq (2x150 bp). The paper's data handling went like this. MIGEC handled demultiplexing of reads and collapsing into UMI consensus sequences, while MiXCR performed V(D)J alignment. Vaccine-responding clonotypes were defined with edgeR using replicate PBMC samples, requiring FDR below 0.01 and a log2 fold change above 5 up to day 15. CD4 or CD8 identity was assigned to each bulk clonotype according to whether the clonotype was present at higher abundance in the sequenced CD4 repertoire or the sequenced CD8 repertoire. TCRdb applied fastp at Q25 and MiXCR to the public reads, then kept only in-frame beta chains. Each record represents a unique CDR3 protein, reported with the most common genes and DNA among its rows. Here the V and J calls rest on TCRdb's processing, not on the authors' analysis. This sample comprises about 170,000 distinct CDR3 sequences, roughly 11% of them detected only once. Jointly, the top ten make up 35% to 45% of the sample.

Beyond this particular receptor, the publication reports: Only a couple of donors were included in the study, so the extent to which the findings can be generalized is limited. The secondary T-cell response was found to be weaker but faster than the primary response, with a peak reached on day 5 rather than on day 15. After the booster, most of the clones that had expanded following primary vaccination were detected again (96% of CD4 and 80% to 90% of CD8), which suggests that memory was broadly maintained. A small share of clonotypes was detected in both CD4 and CD8 compartments, with the overlap likely arising from convergent recombination. Because abundant contaminating clonotypes from the bulk population could be contained in FACS-sorted repertoires, computational filtering was required.

V was cut back by 1 base and J by 5 bases, leaving a gap of 14 bases between them. In the germline V gene, CDR1 corresponds to LGHNA and CDR2 to YNFKEQ. The CDR3, from cysteine to phenylalanine, totals 15 residues. Just CDR3 DNA is preserved here, 45 bases in frame from base 1. Sequenced material: CD8+ T cells sorted from PBMCs, taken 15 days after the yellow fever booster vaccination. The chain employs TRBV4-2 and TRBJ2-5, and TRBD1 may be the D gene, going by 5 matching bases. This receptor was obtained from a man aged 18 to 30 who received the YFV17D yellow fever vaccine. The CDR3 region reads CASSQVLQGGETQYF. The sequenced DNA is TGTGCCAGCAGCCAAGTTCTCCAGGGTGGGGAGACCCAGTACTTC.